This T cell receptor beta chain appears in the sequencing data of a study of identical twins. Study conclusions and caveats: Alpha sequences out of frame and shared by twins had excess low generation probability. Less excess twin sharing appeared in beta out-of-frame sequences. There is a chance that invariant MAIT and iNKT cells partially muddied zero-insertion analyses.

TCRdb re-called the 5' RACE reads through MiXCR, storing one row per CDR3 protein. The sample shows some 1,600,000 distinct CDR3 sequences, less than 35% of them seen only once. The CDR3 covers 15 residues. CDR1 and CDR2 (germline): KGHDR, SFDVKD. As regards this clonotype: Its target is not known. Its ends do not fully match the called genes, so a read error is possible.

The receptor was derived from a newborn girl in good health. The genes are TRBV24-1 and TRBJ2-1, with 8 nucleotides matching TRBD1. The specimen sequenced was cord blood. CDR3 bases: TGTGCCGCCAGTGATTTTTCGGACAGGGTGAATGAGCAGTTCTTC. It is translated as CAASDFSDRVNEQFF.